The 21 T cell receptor beta chains presented below share a single source sample, sequenced in a study of T cell clonotyping in hematopoietic cell transplantation. The repertoire was sequenced with immunoSEQ multiplex PCR; TCRdb's copy has only in-frame clones and lacks some. The sample records about 8,300 clones, roughly 84% being singletons. Time point in this sample: recipient sample about 28 days before transplant, after cytoreduction. The sample consisted of peripheral blood mononuclear cells, taken before stem cell transplant. The origin of the receptors is a man in his sixties with acute myeloid leukemia. Some clones in this sample may be carry-over from other donors' samples.

This chain links TRBV5-1 with TRBJ2-3, with unresolved D. The CDR3 has 12 residues. Trimming removed 4 bases from V and 0 bases from J, with 3 bases in between. Germline-derived CDR1 and CDR2 are SGHRS and YFSETQ. Here the CDR3 reads CASSPSTDTQYF. CDR3 sequence (DNA): TGCGCCAGCAGCCCGAGCACAGATACGCAGTATTTT.

The rearrangement joins TRBV2 to TRBJ1-1; D ambiguous. The V and J ends lost 3 bases and 2 bases respectively, with 7 bases between them. Germline CDR1 is SNHLY and CDR2 is FYNNEI. The CDR3 runs 13 residues. The CDR3 sequence: CASSDDLNTEAFF. CDR3 in DNA: TGTGCCAGCAGTGACGATCTTAACACTGAAGCTTTCTTT.

This rearrangement joins TRBV9 to TRBJ1-1; no clear D gene. The germline V and J ends were trimmed by 4 bases and 0 bases, with 7 bases remaining between them. CDR1 SGDLS and CDR2 YYNGEE come from the germline V gene. The CDR3 is made up of 13 amino acids. CDR3 loop: CASSSRLNTEAFF. The DNA of the CDR3 is TGTGCCAGCAGCTCACGGTTGAACACTGAAGCTTTCTTT.

This sequence joins TRBV6-1 and TRBJ2-1; D might be TRBD2 (6 bases). Germline V CDR1 and CDR2: MNHNS, SASEGT. The CDR3 contains 15 residues. Trimming removed 3 bases at V and 8 bases at J, with 17 bases between. CDR3 nucleotide sequence: TGTGCCAGCAGTGACTTGGCTAGCGTGAGGGATGAGCAGTTCTTC. It codes for CASSDLASVRDEQFF.

Relative to its sample, this clone is medium-sized. The chain links TRBV21-1 to TRBJ1-6; the D call TRBD1 from the table was never checked on the DNA. TRBV21-1 is a pseudogene locus. This CDR3 region has 14 residues. CDR3 bases: TGTGCCAGCAGCACGACAGGGGCTAATTCACCCCTCCACTTT. It translates to CASSTTGANSPLHF.

This clone was seen more than once but under ten times. The V call is TRBV5-6, the J call TRBJ2-1; the D is unclear. This CDR3 has 12 residues. Germline V lookup: CDR1 SGHDT, CDR2 YYEEEE. Trimming removed 0 bases at V and 8 bases at J, with 6 bases between. CDR3 nucleotides: TGTGCCAGCAGCTTGGAGGAGCATGAGCAGTTCTTC. It yields the protein CASSLEEHEQFF.

The rearrangement joins TRBV4-1 to TRBJ1-1; D unresolved. V was clipped by 2 bases and J by 5 bases, with 15 bases between them. This CDR3 comprises 15 residues. Germline CDR1 reads MGHRA; CDR2 reads YSYEKL. The CDR3, as DNA: TGCGCCAGCAGCCAAAAATGGGAGAGTCGGACTGAAGCTTTCTTT. This translates into CASSQKWESRTEAFF.

The gene calls are TRBV7-2 and TRBJ2-1, with D unclear. The CDR3 is 11 amino acids. Trimming stripped 2 bases from V and 7 bases from J, with 3 bases between. Germline CDR1 SGHTA, CDR2 FQGNSA. The CDR3 DNA is TGTGCCAGCAGCTTAACAAATGAGCAGTTCTTC. Encoded protein: CASSLTNEQFF.

The chain has TRBV9 and TRBJ2-1, with 9 bases lining up with TRBD2. The germline gives CDR1 SGDLS, CDR2 YYNGEE. The CDR3 consists of 16 residues. The trim removed 4 bases at V and 6 bases at J, leaving 11 bases unmatched. The CDR3 nucleotides are TGTGCCAGCAGCCCTAGTGGGCTAGCGGGGATCAATGAGCAGTTCTTC. Protein: CASSPSGLAGINEQFF.

The chain combines TRBV28 with TRBJ1-5; TRBD1 aligns across 9 bases. The V gene's germline CDR1 is MDHEN and CDR2 SYDVKM. This CDR3 is built from 13 residues. The V segment lost 6 bases and the J segment 6 bases; nucleotides outside the gene matches: 3. CDR3 bases: TGTGCCAGCAGCGGGGGACAGGGTCAGCCCCAGCATTTT. Its translation: CASSGGQGQPQHF.

The chain recombines TRBV2 with TRBJ2-5; D gene ambiguous. Germline V gene sequence: CDR1 SNHLY, CDR2 FYNNEI. V dropped 6 bases and J dropped 5 bases, with 13 bases sitting between them. CDR3 length equals 13 residues. The CDR3 sequence: CASRVGSVETQYF. The CDR3 nucleotides are TGTGCCAGCAGGGTAGGGTCGGTTGAGACCCAGTACTTC. Based on the CDR3 plus reference TRBV2 and TRBJ2-5, the full variable domain is EPEVTQTPSHQVTQMGQEVILRCVPISNHLYFYWYRQILGQKVEFLVSFYNNEISEKSEIFDDQFSVERPDGSNFTLKIRSTKLEDSAMYFCASRVGSVETQYFGPGTRLLVL.

The chain links TRBV29-1 to TRBJ2-1; no definite D call. Trimming pared 4 bases from V and 9 bases from J, leaving 4 bases between. In germline, CDR1 is SQVTM, CDR2 ANQGSEA. This CDR3 is 9 amino acids long. The CDR3 here is CSVGPEQFF. CDR3 DNA sequence: TGCAGCGTTGGGCCTGAGCAGTTCTTC.

The V and J genes are TRBV6-1 and TRBJ1-5; D not certain. Trimming shortened V by 8 bases and J by 5 bases, and 10 bases separated the two germline ends. The CDR3 sequence is 12 residues long. The germline gives CDR1 MNHNS, CDR2 SASEGT. CDR3 region: CASEDLHQPQHF. CDR3 nucleotide sequence: TGTGCCAGCGAGGACCTTCATCAGCCCCAGCATTTT.

The chain employs TRBV30 and TRBJ2-1; 12 bases map to TRBD2. The CDR3 covers 20 residues. The ends lost 0 bases at V and 0 bases at J; junction bases unmatched: 12. CDR1 GTSNPN and CDR2 SVGIG come from the germline V gene (reference sequence). The CDR3 protein is CAWSVLLAGGGPPSYNEQFF. The CDR3 bases are TGTGCCTGGAGTGTACTACTAGCGGGGGGCGGACCACCCTCCTACAATGAGCAGTTCTTC.

This chain connects TRBV5-1 to TRBJ2-1; D is unresolved. Trimming shortened V by 0 bases and J by 6 bases, and 7 bases separated the two germline ends. CDR3 length: 13 amino acids. The germline V gene has CDR1 SGHRS and CDR2 YFSETQ. CDR3 in amino acids: CASSLELSNEQFF. The CDR3 nucleotides read TGCGCCAGCAGCTTGGAGCTAAGCAATGAGCAGTTCTTC.

The chain employs TRBV7-8 and TRBJ1-1, with D perhaps matching TRBD1 (6 bases). The CDR3 has 12 amino acids. Looked up from germline, CDR1 is SGHVS and CDR2 is FQNEAQ. V lost 5 bases and J lost 4, with 8 bases in between. The CDR3, as DNA: TGTGCCAGCAGCCGACAGGTCACTGAAGCTTTCTTT. Protein sequence: CASSRQVTEAFF.

The V call is TRBV28, the J call TRBJ2-5; D is unresolved. Looked up from germline, CDR1 is MDHEN and CDR2 is SYDVKM. The V gene lost 5 bases and the J gene lost 3 bases, with 13 bases spanning the gap. The CDR3 loop spans 14 amino acids. In DNA form, the CDR3 reads TGTGCCAGCAGTCCCCAATGGGCAAAAGAGACCCAGTACTTC. As protein: CASSPQWAKETQYF.

The chain employs TRBV7-6 and TRBJ2-1; D unresolved. There are 16 residues in the CDR3. The germline gives CDR1 SGHVS, CDR2 FNYEAQ. V was pared by 2 bases and J by 1 base, with 12 bases between. The CDR3, as DNA: TGTGCCAGCAGCTTATTATCTACGGGTTCCTACAATGAGCAGTTCTTC. Translation gives CASSLLSTGSYNEQFF.

The CDR3 region is CASSFPGGGPNEQFF. CDR3 nucleotide sequence: TGTGCCAGCAGCTTCCCTGGAGGGGGGCCCAATGAGCAGTTCTTC. V and J are TRBV6-5 and TRBJ2-1; D may be TRBD1 or TRBD2 (6 bases each). CDR1 and CDR2 (germline): MNHEY, SVGAGI. V was pared by 6 bases and J by 6 bases, with 18 bases between. The CDR3 loop spans 15 amino acids.

The chain employs TRBV5-1 and TRBJ2-1; 10 bases are shared with TRBD1. The CDR3 loop spans 15 amino acids. The germline V gene has CDR1 SGHRS and CDR2 YFSETQ. V lost 0 bases, J lost 9 bases, and 6 bases stayed unmatched. CDR3 nucleotides: TGCGCCAGCAGCTTGGCGGGACAGGGGTCTCTTGAGCAGTTCTTC. Translated, it gives CASSLAGQGSLEQFF.

In DNA, the CDR3 is TGCGCCAGCAGCCAAGCGGTTAGCTCCTACGAGCAGTACTTC. Translation gives CASSQAVSSYEQYF. This chain connects TRBV4-1 to TRBJ2-7, with no clear D. The CDR3 runs 14 residues. Trimming took off 1 base at V and 0 bases at J, with 7 bases between the two ends. Germline assignment: CDR1 MGHRA and CDR2 YSYEKL.